This T cell receptor (beta chain) appears in the sequencing data of a study of blood T cells in healthy people across ages. Whole-study findings and limits: Per-million-T-cell TCR beta diversity fell roughly linearly with age. Underestimates were what the diversity estimates from one million T cells were considered to be. Samples with more naive T cells showed higher observed beta diversity.

This clonotype appeared many times. Its target is unknown. Germline trimming cut 0 bases from V and 5 bases from J; bases unmatched to any gene: 6. Germline V gene sequence: CDR1 MNHEY, CDR2 SVGAGI. The CDR3 is 16 residues long. Sample-barcoded 5' priming and a J-beta primer mix drove a second PCR of 7 to 11 cycles. Tagging of each cDNA molecule was performed by a template-switch adaptor with 12 random nucleotides. From the 5' RACE reads, TCRdb called clonotypes with MiXCR, one entry per CDR3 protein. This repertoire shows about 1.7 million distinct CDR3 sequences, 28% found once; its top ten account for 7% to 9%.

The origin of this receptor is a woman aged 25 to 39 in good health. The rearrangement links TRBV6-5 to TRBJ2-5; 10 nucleotides match TRBD2. The sample comprised blood. CDR3 amino acids: CASSYSASGSRETQYF. The CDR3 DNA follows: TGTGCCAGCAGTTACTCGGCTAGCGGGAGTAGGGAGACCCAGTACTTC.